These 12 T cell receptor beta chains share one sample of origin, sequenced in a study of early stage breast cancer tumors. The table came from immunoSEQ multiplex PCR; TCRdb's copy has only in-frame clones and leaves some out. Here the sample spans approximately 10,000 clones, approximately 72% being singletons. The source material was breast tumor tissue. The receptors originated from a person aged 35 to 50 with breast cancer.

This clone qualifies as medium-sized. The chain joins TRBV11-2 to TRBJ2-1; no definite D call. The CDR3 has 15 residues. Between the trimmed V and J ends, which lost 0 bases and 7 bases, there was a span of 13 bases. Germline loops: CDR1 SGHAT, CDR2 FQNNGV. Written as DNA, the CDR3 is TGTGCCAGCAGCTTAGATGGAGCCCCAGTGAATGAGCAGTTCTTC. Amino acids: CASSLDGAPVNEQFF.

The chain couples TRBV10-2 to TRBJ2-1; TRBD2 matches at 10 bases. Germline V gene lookup returns CDR1 WSHSY and CDR2 SAAADI. V lost 6 bases and J lost 15; bases outside the gene matches: 5. The CDR3 has 11 residues. CDR3 bases: TGCGCCAGCAGCGTTGGGACTAGCGCGTTCTTC. Its translation is CASSVGTSAFF.

The chain links TRBV19 to TRBJ2-1, with a weak D call TRBD1 (6 bases). This CDR3 is 16 amino acids long. Per germline, CDR1 LNHDA and CDR2 SQIVND (reference sequence). Trimming cost V 0 bases and J 1 base, with 10 bases left between them. Written as DNA, the CDR3 is TGTGCCAGTAGTATAGAAGCCAGGGGATCCTACAATGAGCAGTTCTTC. Amino acid sequence: CASSIEARGSYNEQFF. The whole variable domain, remainder taken from reference TRBV19 and TRBJ2-1, is DGGITQSPKYLFRKEGQNVTLSCEQNLNHDAMYWYRQDPGQGLRLIYYSQIVNDFQKGDIAEGYSVSREKKESFPLTVTSAQKNPTAFYLCASSIEARGSYNEQFFGPGTRLTVL.

V is TRBV11-3 and J is TRBJ2-5; the D is unclear. CDR1 is SGHNT and CDR2 is YENEEA in the germline V gene. Trimming shortened V by 7 bases and J by 3 bases, and 21 bases separated the two germline ends. CDR3 length: 16 amino acids. The CDR3 coding sequence is TGTGCCAGCACTAATCTCAACGACCTCCAGAAAGAGACCCAGTACTTC. Its translation: CASTNLNDLQKETQYF. Drawing the rest from reference TRBV11-3 and TRBJ2-5, the complete variable domain is EAGVVQSPRYKIIEKKQPVAFWCNPISGHNTLYWYLQNLGQGPELLIRYENEEAVDDSQLPKDRFSAERLKGVDSTLKIQPAELGDSAVYLCASTNLNDLQKETQYFGPGTRLLVL.

This chain links TRBV19 with TRBJ2-1, with 7 bases fitting TRBD2. The CDR3 consists of 15 residues. Germline V gene data show CDR1 as LNHDA and CDR2 as SQIVND (reference sequence). V trimming: 3 bases; J trimming: 9 bases; junction bases outside the gene matches: 11. The CDR3 reads CASSILGGREREQFF. CDR3 nucleotide sequence: TGTGCCAGTAGTATTTTAGGCGGGAGAGAACGTGAGCAGTTCTTC.

The genes are TRBV7-9 and TRBJ2-3, with D unclear. Trimming removed 3 bases from V and 5 bases from J, with 12 bases in between. Germline CDR1 reads SEHNR; CDR2 reads FQNEAQ (reference sequence). This CDR3 is 14 amino acids long. This CDR3 reads CASSFSSSIDTQYF. CDR3 DNA sequence: TGTGCCAGCAGCTTCTCTAGTTCCATAGATACGCAGTATTTT.

This chain links TRBV28 with TRBJ2-7; unclear D gene. In germline, CDR1 is MDHEN, CDR2 SYDVKM. The CDR3 is 19 amino acids. The V end lost 6 bases, the J end lost 0 bases, and 27 bases lay between the germline ends. CDR3 nucleotide sequence: TGTGCCAGCAGCTCAGCCGTTCCGGACGGCCGGCGTAGCTCCTACGAGCAGTACTTC. Residues: CASSSAVPDGRRSSYEQYF.

V and J are TRBV18 and TRBJ1-1; D is unresolved. The CDR3 has 15 amino acids. Trimming shortened V by 3 bases and J by 1 base, and 12 bases separated the two germline ends. The germline CDR1 and CDR2 sequences are KGHSH and LQKENI. The CDR3 spells CASSPGVLRNTEAFF. In DNA, the CDR3 is TGTGCCAGCTCACCGGGCGTACTCAGGAACACTGAAGCTTTCTTT.

The genes are TRBV6-5 and TRBJ1-4, with D hard to call. The CDR3 contains 14 residues. V was trimmed by 6 bases and J by 0 bases, leaving 8 bases between them. Germline values: CDR1 MNHEY, CDR2 SVGAGI. In nucleotides, the CDR3 is TGTGCCAGCAGGGCCCTAGCAACTAATGAAAAACTGTTTTTT. It yields the protein CASRALATNEKLFF.

This clone was seen a single time. CDR3 sequence (DNA): TGTGCCAGCAGTACCGGGACAGGCTGGGAGACCCAGTACTTC. It codes for CASSTGTGWETQYF. V and J are TRBV6-5 and TRBJ2-5; 8 bases line up with TRBD1. V was clipped by 5 bases and J by 5 bases; unmatched bases: 7. This CDR3 spans 14 amino acids. Germline-derived CDR1 and CDR2 are MNHEY and SVGAGI.

This clone is a singleton in its sample. The gene calls are TRBV5-4 and TRBJ2-4, with 9 bases matching TRBD2. The CDR3 consists of 17 residues. J was trimmed by 0 bases and V by 4 bases; bases with no gene match: 8. The germline V gene has CDR1 SGHNT and CDR2 YYREEE (reference sequence). The CDR3, as DNA: TGTGCCAGCAGCGGGGGACTAGCCGGAAAAGCCAAAAACATTCAGTACTTC. Translated: CASSGGLAGKAKNIQYF.

This sequence joins TRBV4-1 and TRBJ1-5, with 9 bases fitting TRBD1. Germline V gene lookup returns CDR1 MGHRA and CDR2 YSYEKL. J lost 2 bases, V lost 4 bases, and 6 bases had no gene match. The CDR3 has 16 amino acids. The DNA for the CDR3 is TGCGCCAGCAGCCGGGATACAGGGGGCGGCAATCAGCCCCAGCATTTT. Translating it yields CASSRDTGGGNQPQHF.